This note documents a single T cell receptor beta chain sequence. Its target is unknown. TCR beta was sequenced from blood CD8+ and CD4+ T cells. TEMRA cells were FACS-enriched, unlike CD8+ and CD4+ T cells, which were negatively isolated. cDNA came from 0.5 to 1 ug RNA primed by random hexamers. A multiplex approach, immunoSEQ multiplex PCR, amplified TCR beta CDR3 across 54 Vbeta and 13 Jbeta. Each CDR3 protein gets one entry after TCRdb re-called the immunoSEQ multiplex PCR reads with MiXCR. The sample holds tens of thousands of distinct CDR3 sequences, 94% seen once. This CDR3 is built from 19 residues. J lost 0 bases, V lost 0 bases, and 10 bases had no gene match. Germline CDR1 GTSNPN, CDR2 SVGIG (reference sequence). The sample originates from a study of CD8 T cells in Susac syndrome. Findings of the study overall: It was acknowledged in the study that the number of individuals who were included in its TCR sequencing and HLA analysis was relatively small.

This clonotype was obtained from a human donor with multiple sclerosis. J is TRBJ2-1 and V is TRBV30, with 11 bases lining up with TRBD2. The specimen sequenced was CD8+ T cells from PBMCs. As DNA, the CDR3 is TGTGCCTGGAGTGTAGAGGTCCTAGCGGGGGGAAGCTCCTACAATGAGCAGTTCTTC. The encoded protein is CAWSVEVLAGGSSYNEQFF.